The present TCR beta chain was sequenced within a study of T cells after posttransplantation cyclophosphamide. Findings and caveats of the study: Later blood repertoires were often dominated by clones from the donor CD8+ memory compartment. TRB clonality was highly associated with recipient CMV seropositivity and reactivation.

TCRdb keeps only in-frame clones here, not all; method: immunoSEQ multiplex PCR. The data show about 6,900 clones, with over 70% seen just once and 26% held by the top ten. As concerns this clone: As yet, its antigen is unknown.

The sequenced sample consisted of memory CD4+ T cells sorted from blood. The sequence came from a woman aged 45-65 years in good health and a related stem cell transplant donor.

CDR3 in amino acids: CASSVLWTSGSYNEQFF. The CDR3 coding sequence is TGTGCCAGCAGCGTCCTCTGGACTAGCGGGTCCTACAATGAGCAGTTCTTC. This chain connects TRBV9 to TRBJ2-1; 11 bases are a match to TRBD2. V shed 2 bases and J 1 base; nucleotides not matched to a gene: 5. Germline V gene data show CDR1 as SGDLS and CDR2 as YYNGEE. This CDR3 region has 17 residues.